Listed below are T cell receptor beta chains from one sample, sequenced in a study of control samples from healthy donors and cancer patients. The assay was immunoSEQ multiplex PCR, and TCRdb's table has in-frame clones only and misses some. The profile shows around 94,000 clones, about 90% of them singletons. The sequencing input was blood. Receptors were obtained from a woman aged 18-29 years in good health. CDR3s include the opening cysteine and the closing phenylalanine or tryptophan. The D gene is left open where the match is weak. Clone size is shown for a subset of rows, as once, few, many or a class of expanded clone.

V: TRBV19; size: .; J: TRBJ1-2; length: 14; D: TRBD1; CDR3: CASRAPDRGSGYTF
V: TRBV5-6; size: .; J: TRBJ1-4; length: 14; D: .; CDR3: CASSPGSANEKLFF
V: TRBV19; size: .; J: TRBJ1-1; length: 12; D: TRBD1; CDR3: CATRQGGTEAFF
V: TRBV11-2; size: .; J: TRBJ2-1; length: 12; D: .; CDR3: CASSRGDNEQFF
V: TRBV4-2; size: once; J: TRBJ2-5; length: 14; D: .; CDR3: CASSQDLGGETQYF
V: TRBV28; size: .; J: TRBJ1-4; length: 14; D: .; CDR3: CASRGPNPNEKLFF
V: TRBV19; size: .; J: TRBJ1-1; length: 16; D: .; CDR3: CASSISLWRQNTEAFF
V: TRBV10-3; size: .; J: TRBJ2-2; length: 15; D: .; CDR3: CAISRGQPGDGELFF
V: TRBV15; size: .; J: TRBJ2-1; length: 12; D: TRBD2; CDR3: CATSGAGHEQFF
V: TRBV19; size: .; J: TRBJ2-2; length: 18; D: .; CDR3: CASSIAPVGGTNTGELFF
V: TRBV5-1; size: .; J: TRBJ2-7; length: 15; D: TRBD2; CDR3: CASSLVPGLAYEQYF
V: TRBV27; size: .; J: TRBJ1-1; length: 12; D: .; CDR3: CASSPPGPSAFF
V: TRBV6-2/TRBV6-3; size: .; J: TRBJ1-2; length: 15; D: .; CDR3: CASSYGQPSNYGYTF
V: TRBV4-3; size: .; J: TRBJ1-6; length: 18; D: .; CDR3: CASSQDPGRPSYNSPLHF
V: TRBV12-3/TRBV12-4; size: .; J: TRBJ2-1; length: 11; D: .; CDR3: CASAGRNEQFF
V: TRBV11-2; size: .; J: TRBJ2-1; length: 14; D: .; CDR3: CASSFLTGLNEQFF
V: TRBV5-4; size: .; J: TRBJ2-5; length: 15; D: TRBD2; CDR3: CASSLVATSGGTQYF
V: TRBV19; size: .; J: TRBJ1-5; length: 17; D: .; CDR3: CASSIPQGPNSNQPQHF
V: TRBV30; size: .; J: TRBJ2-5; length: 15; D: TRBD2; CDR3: CAWSLAGLLQETQYF
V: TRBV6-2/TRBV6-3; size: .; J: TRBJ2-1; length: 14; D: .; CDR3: CASSYRSSYNEQFF
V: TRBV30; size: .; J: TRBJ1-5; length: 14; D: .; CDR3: CAWSRGGSNQPQHF
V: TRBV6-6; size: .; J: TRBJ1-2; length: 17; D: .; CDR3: CASSPRRVRARANGYTF
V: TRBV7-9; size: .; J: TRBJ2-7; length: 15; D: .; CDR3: CASSSSWDSPGEQYF
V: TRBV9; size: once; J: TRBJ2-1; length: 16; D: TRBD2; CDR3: CASSVVGTSFSNEQFF
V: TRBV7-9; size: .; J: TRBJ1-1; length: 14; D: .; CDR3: CASSPRELNTEAFF
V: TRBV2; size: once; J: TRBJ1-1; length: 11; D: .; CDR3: CARTANTEAFF
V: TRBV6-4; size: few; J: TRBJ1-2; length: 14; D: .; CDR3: CASPRSGTNYGYTF
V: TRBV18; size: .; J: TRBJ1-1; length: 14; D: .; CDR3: CASSLAGLNTEAFF
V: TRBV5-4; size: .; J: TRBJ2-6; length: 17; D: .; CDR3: CASSLGERLGGANVLTF
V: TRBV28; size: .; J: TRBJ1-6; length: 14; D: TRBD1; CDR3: CAVQGDALSSPLHF
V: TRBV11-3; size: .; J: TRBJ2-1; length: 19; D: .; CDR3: CASSLVGRWGIADYNEQFF
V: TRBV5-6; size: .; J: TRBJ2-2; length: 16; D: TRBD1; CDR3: CASSIAGQGNTGELFF
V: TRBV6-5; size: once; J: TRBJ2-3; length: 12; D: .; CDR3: CASKLPGDGQYF
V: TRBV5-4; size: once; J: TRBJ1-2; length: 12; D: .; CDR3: CASSFGGGGYTF
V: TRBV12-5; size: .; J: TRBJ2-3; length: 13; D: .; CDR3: CASGLRGADTQYF
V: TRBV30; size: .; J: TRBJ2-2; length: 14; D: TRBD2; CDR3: CATSGGAKAGELFF
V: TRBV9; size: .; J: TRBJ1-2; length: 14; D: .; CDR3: CASSVKDESYGYTF
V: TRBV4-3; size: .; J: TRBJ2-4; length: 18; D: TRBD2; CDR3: CASSQESTAGGFKNIQYF
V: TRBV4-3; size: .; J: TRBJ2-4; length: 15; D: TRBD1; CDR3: CASSQDKGQGNIQYF
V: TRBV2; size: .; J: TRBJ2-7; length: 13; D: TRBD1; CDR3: CASRRDRGGEQYF
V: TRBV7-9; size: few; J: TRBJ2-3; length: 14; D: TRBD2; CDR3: CASSRTSGTDTQYF
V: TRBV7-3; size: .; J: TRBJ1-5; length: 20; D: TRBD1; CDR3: CASSLTLTWKTGGSNQPQHF
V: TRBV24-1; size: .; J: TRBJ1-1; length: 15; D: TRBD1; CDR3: CATSDGGTDYTEAFF
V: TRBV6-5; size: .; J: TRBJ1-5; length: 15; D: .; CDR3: CASSLGVLGNQPQHF
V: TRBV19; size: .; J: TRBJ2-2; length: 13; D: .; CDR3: CASNRVATGELFF
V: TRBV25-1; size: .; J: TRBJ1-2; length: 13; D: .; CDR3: CAIGTGTFYGYTF
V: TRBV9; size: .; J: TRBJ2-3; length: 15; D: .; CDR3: CASTAFGGSPDTQYF
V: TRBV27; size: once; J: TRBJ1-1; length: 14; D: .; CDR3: CASSFLESNTEAFF
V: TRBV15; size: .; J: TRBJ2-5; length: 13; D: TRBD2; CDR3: CATSSGTSVTQYF
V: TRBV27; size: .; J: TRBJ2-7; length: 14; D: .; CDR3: CASSLFGGFDEQYF